This entry concerns a single TCR beta chain. The antigen remains undetermined. The sample is drawn from a study of cytomegalovirus exposure and HLA in healthy donors. The PCR employed 60 Vbeta primers together with 13 Jbeta primers. TCRdb's copy holds only in-frame clones and misses some; the assay was immunoSEQ multiplex PCR. Of tens of thousands of clones in the sample, approximately 84% were seen once. Despite likely unrecorded immune exposures, the donors were nominally healthy at the time of sampling. Study findings and constraints: When analyzed later, a missense DCLRE1C variant was found to be linked to TCR beta V- and J-gene trimming. Information on immune exposure was restricted to one variable (CMV serostatus). Overall, roughly 150 TCR beta chains were annotated as cytomegalovirus-associated.

CDR3 size: 17 residues. V dropped 0 bases and J dropped 1; count of bases not matched to a gene: 5. Germline V gives CDR1 SGHNT, CDR2 YYREEE (reference sequence). The J gene is TRBJ2-3, the V gene TRBV5-4; 10 nucleotides line up with TRBD2. The source of this sequence is a girl aged 2 to 9 in good health and CMV-seropositive. The sample consisted of PBMCs. CDR3 DNA sequence: TGTGCCAGCAGCTTGGGGGGCGGGACTAGCGGCACAGATACGCAGTATTTT. The encoded protein is CASSLGGGTSGTDTQYF.